Shown below are 4 T cell receptor beta chains from a single sample sequenced in a study of T cells in Graves' hyperthyroidism and ophthalmopathy. Amplified TCR beta CDR3 regions came from RNA transcripts. The primer set for the first-round RT-PCR of the TCR CDR3 was HTBI. TCRdb reprocessed the multiplex PCR reads via MiXCR and lists one record per CDR3 protein. This sample has 250,000 or so distinct CDR3 sequences, with about a sixth found just once. The sample taken for sequencing was blood. These receptors originate from a woman between 18 and 29 years old with Graves' ophthalmopathy.

This clonotype came up many times. V is TRBV5-1 and J is TRBJ1-5; 8 bases line up with TRBD1. Looked up from germline, CDR1 is SGHRS and CDR2 is YFSETQ. The CDR3 extends over 14 amino acids. After removal of 0 bases from V and 6 bases from J, the junction contained 2 bases not matched to a gene. The CDR3 DNA sequence: TGCGCCAGCAGCTTGGAGACAGGGGTTCAGCCCCAGCATTTT. As protein: CASSLETGVQPQHF.

The sample holds many counts of this clonotype. The CDR3: CAWRETGGSYGYTF. CDR3 sequence (DNA): TGTGCCTGGAGAGAGACAGGGGGAAGCTATGGCTACACCTTC. J is TRBJ1-2 and V is TRBV30, with 9 bases identical to TRBD1. The CDR3 extends over 14 amino acids. Germline CDR1 reads GTSNPN; CDR2 reads SVGIG (reference sequence). Unmatched junction bases numbered 6, after V lost 3 bases and J lost 4 bases. Drawing the rest from reference TRBV30 and TRBJ1-2, the complete variable domain is SQTIHQWPATLVQPVGSPLSLECTVEGTSNPNLYWYRQAAGRGLQLLFYSVGIGQISSEVPQNLSASRPQDRQFILSSKKLLLSDSGFYLCAWRETGGSYGYTFGSGTRLTVV.

This clonotype was counted a few times. The chain has TRBV9 and TRBJ1-2, with a possible D match to TRBD1 (6 bases). CDR1 is SGDLS, CDR2 YYNGEE, per germline. The length of the CDR3 is 14 residues. V shed 0 bases and J shed 5 bases, with 11 bases lying between them. The CDR3, as DNA: TGTGCCAGCAGCGTAGCGGGGGGCGGGTATGGCTACACCTTC. The encoded protein is CASSVAGGGYGYTF.

There are many counts of this clonotype. The chain is built from TRBV27 and TRBJ2-2; D perhaps matches TRBD2 (7 bases). The CDR3 is 15 residues long. Trimming took off 2 bases at V and 7 bases at J, with 14 bases between the two ends. The germline gives CDR1 MNHEY, CDR2 SMNVEV (reference sequence). The CDR3 region has the DNA TGTGCCAGCAGTTTAGGGGGGGCTTTCAACGGGGAGCTGTTTTTT. It specifies CASSLGGAFNGELFF.